This TCR beta chain is from a study of T cell responses to AZD1222 COVID-19 vaccine. Here immunoSEQ multiplex PCR was the method, and the copy in TCRdb shows in-frame clones only, minus some. Counted here are over 110,000 clones, 85% to 95% occurring once; the ten biggest clones make up around 4.7%. With respect to this clone: The antigen is unknown.

Study outcomes and limitations: The donor cohort was predominantly white British with a female majority, and clonal diversity may have been underestimated. Spike-specific TCR breadth and depth went up after people got two AZD1222 doses.

The sequence was collected from an adult in good health. Source: peripheral blood, taken on day 0 of AZD1222 vaccination.

The CDR3 sequence: CASSRGQGAPSTGELFF. The CDR3 bases are TGTGCCAGCAGTCGGGGACAGGGGGCGCCCTCCACCGGGGAGCTGTTTTTT. The chain has TRBV11-3 and TRBJ2-2; TRBD1 agrees at 12 bases. Per the germline V gene, CDR1 is SGHNT and CDR2 is YENEEA. The CDR3 consists of 17 residues. After removal of 6 bases from V and 4 bases from J, the junction contained 9 bases not matched to a gene.